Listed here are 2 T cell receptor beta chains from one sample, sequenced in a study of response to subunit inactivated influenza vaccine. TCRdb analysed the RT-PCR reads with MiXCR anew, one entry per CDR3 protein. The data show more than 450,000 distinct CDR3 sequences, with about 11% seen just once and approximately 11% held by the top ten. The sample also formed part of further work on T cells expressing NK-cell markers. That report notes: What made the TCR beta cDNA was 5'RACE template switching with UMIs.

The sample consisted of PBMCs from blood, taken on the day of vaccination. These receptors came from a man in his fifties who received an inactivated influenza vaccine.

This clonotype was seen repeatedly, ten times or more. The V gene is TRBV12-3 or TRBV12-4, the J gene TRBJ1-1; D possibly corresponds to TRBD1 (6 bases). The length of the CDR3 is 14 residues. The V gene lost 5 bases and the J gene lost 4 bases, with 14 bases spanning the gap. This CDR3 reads CASSPTGGRTEAFF. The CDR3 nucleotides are TGTGCCAGCAGTCCAACGGGGGGGCGCACTGAAGCTTTCTTT.

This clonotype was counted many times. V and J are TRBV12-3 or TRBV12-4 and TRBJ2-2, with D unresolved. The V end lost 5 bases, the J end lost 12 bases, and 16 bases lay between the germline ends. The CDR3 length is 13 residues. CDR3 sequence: CASSLSTEGKLFF. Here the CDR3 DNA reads TGTGCCAGCAGTCTTTCGACTGAAGGGAAGCTGTTTTTT.